Shown below are 30 T cell receptor beta chains from a single sample sequenced in a study of cytomegalovirus exposure and HLA in healthy donors. A multiplex PCR was run with 60 Vbeta primers and 13 Jbeta primers. Method: immunoSEQ multiplex PCR; TCRdb's copy keeps in-frame clones and lacks some. Seen here are approximately 150,000 clones, 70% to 85% observed once, and the top ten hold 1.6%. Sequencing input: PBMCs. The receptors come from a woman younger than 45 in good health and CMV-seronegative.

This chain joins TRBV20-1 and TRBJ2-1; no definite D call. V lost 3 bases and J 9 bases, leaving 6 bases between the germline ends. The CDR3 is 10 residues long. Germline V gives CDR1 DFQATT, CDR2 SNEGSKA (reference sequence). The CDR3 protein is CSASKREQFF. The CDR3 DNA reads TGCAGTGCTAGTAAGCGTGAGCAGTTCTTC.

V and J are TRBV9 and TRBJ1-1; D ambiguous. V lost 3 bases and J 7 bases, leaving 13 bases between the germline ends. The CDR3 has 13 residues. CDR1 SGDLS and CDR2 YYNGEE come from the germline V gene. CDR3 sequence: CASSGDSGVEAFF. CDR3 sequence (DNA): TGTGCCAGCAGCGGAGACTCGGGAGTTGAAGCTTTCTTT.

The chain employs TRBV9 and TRBJ1-5, with D perhaps matching TRBD1 (5 bases). Trimming shortened V by 3 bases and J by 10 bases, and 17 bases separated the two germline ends. Germline CDR1 reads SGDLS; CDR2 reads YYNGEE. The CDR3 contains 14 residues. CDR3 region: CASSGDSYNLPQHF. In nucleotides, the CDR3 is TGTGCCAGCAGCGGCGACAGTTACAATCTACCCCAGCATTTT.

In this sample, this clone turned up a few times. The V and J genes are TRBV4-1 and TRBJ1-4; TRBD1 matches 8 bases. After removal of 5 bases from V and 1 base from J, the junction contained 3 bases not matched to a gene. Germline V gene lookup returns CDR1 MGHRA and CDR2 YSYEKL. CDR3 length: 15 residues. DNA for the CDR3: TGCGCCAGCAGCTTGGGGACAGGAACTAATGAAAAACTGTTTTTT. This gives the protein CASSLGTGTNEKLFF.

The V call is TRBV19, the J call TRBJ1-5, with a weak D call TRBD1 (5 bases). Per the germline V gene, CDR1 is LNHDA and CDR2 is SQIVND (reference sequence). The CDR3 covers 13 residues. Trimming removed 3 bases from V and 5 bases from J, with 8 bases in between. CDR3 amino acids: CASSIDSDQPQHF. The CDR3 bases are TGTGCCAGTAGTATTGACAGTGATCAGCCCCAGCATTTT.

The chain employs TRBV14 and TRBJ2-7; D might be TRBD2 (6 bases). Germline V gives CDR1 SGHDN, CDR2 FVKESK. V gave up 1 base and J gave up 3 bases, with 13 bases separating them. The CDR3 length is 15 residues. Here the CDR3 DNA reads TGTGCCAGCAGCCAAGTAGGCCGGAGGGACTACGAGCAGTACTTC. This sequence encodes CASSQVGRRDYEQYF. The whole variable domain, filled in from reference TRBV14 and TRBJ2-7, reads EAGVTQFPSHSVIEKGQTVTLRCDPISGHDNLYWYRRVMGKEIKFLLHFVKESKQDESGMPNNRFLAERTGGTYSTLKVQPAELEDSGVYFCASSQVGRRDYEQYFGPGTRLTVT.

This chain links TRBV5-4 with TRBJ2-5; 14 bases are shared with TRBD2. This CDR3 has 16 amino acids. Germline assignment: CDR1 SGHNT and CDR2 YYREEE (reference sequence). Trimming removed 4 bases from V and 7 bases from J; junction bases left unmatched: 9. CDR3 protein: CASSPGLAGVRGTQYF. CDR3 coding DNA: TGTGCCAGCAGCCCGGGACTAGCGGGAGTCAGGGGGACCCAGTACTTC.

The chain couples TRBV25-1 to TRBJ1-6; the match to TRBD1 covers 10 bases. CDR1 is MGHDK and CDR2 is SYGVNS in the germline V gene. There are 15 residues in the CDR3. V dropped 2 bases and J dropped 7; count of bases not matched to a gene: 2. CDR3 protein: CASSETGQGNSPLHF. CDR3 coding DNA: TGTGCCAGCAGTGAAACGGGACAGGGGAATTCACCCCTCCACTTT.

This rearrangement joins TRBV9 to TRBJ2-2, with TRBD2 as a possible D gene (7 bases). CDR3 size: 16 residues. Germline V CDR1 and CDR2: SGDLS, YYNGEE. The V end was cut by 1 base, the J end by 4 bases, with 14 bases between. CDR3 loop: CASSVFTGRVTGELFF. CDR3 in DNA: TGTGCCAGCAGCGTATTCACAGGGAGGGTCACCGGGGAGCTGTTTTTT. The whole variable domain, remainder taken from reference TRBV9 and TRBJ2-2, is DSGVTQTPKHLITATGQRVTLRCSPRSGDLSVYWYQQSLDQGLQFLIQYYNGEERAKGNILERFSAQQFPDLHSELNLSSLELGDSALYFCASSVFTGRVTGELFFGEGSRLTVL.

The genes are TRBV6-5 and TRBJ2-7, with 12 bases identical to TRBD2. V lost 1 base to trimming and J lost 7 bases; unmatched junction nucleotides: 5. The CDR3 sequence is 15 residues long. CDR1 is MNHEY, CDR2 SVGAGI, per germline. CDR3 nucleotides: TGTGCCAGCAGTTACTACACTAGCGGGGGGTCGGAGCAGTACTTC. Amino acids: CASSYYTSGGSEQYF.

The gene calls are TRBV28 and TRBJ1-2; D might be TRBD1 (5 bases). Germline V gives CDR1 MDHEN, CDR2 SYDVKM. V was trimmed by 4 bases and J by 4 bases, leaving 19 bases between them. The CDR3 covers 16 residues. CDR3 sequence: CASSSPGGARFYGYTF. The CDR3 DNA sequence: TGTGCCAGCAGTTCCCCGGGGGGTGCAAGGTTCTATGGCTACACCTTC.

The rearrangement joins TRBV5-1 to TRBJ2-5; unclear D gene. Between the trimmed V and J ends, which lost 2 bases and 2 bases, there was a span of 7 bases. Germline CDR1 is SGHRS and CDR2 is YFSETQ. The CDR3 consists of 13 residues. CDR3 nucleotides: TGCGCCAGCAGCTTCGGTAGACAAGAGACCCAGTACTTC. This gives the protein CASSFGRQETQYF.

This clone was seen only a few times. The chain joins TRBV28 to TRBJ2-1, with D possibly TRBD2 on 5 matching bases. Germline V lookup: CDR1 MDHEN, CDR2 SYDVKM. Trimming took 2 bases from V and 5 from J, leaving 10 bases between them. The CDR3 runs 14 residues. CDR3: CASSLAARDNEQFF. As DNA, the CDR3 is TGTGCCAGCAGTTTAGCGGCGAGGGACAATGAGCAGTTCTTC. Full variable domain (rest looked up from reference TRBV28 and TRBJ2-1): DVKVTQSSRYLVKRTGEKVFLECVQDMDHENMFWYRQDPGLGLRLIYFSYDVKMKEKGDIPEGYSVSREKKERFSLILESASTNQTSMYLCASSLAARDNEQFFGPGTRLTVL.

This clone was recorded only once. The V call is TRBV19, the J call TRBJ2-7; TRBD1 matches 8 bases. This CDR3 has 15 amino acids. The trim removed 5 bases at V and 7 bases at J, leaving 13 bases unmatched. Germline V gives CDR1 LNHDA, CDR2 SQIVND (reference sequence). This chain's CDR3 is CASSPGTRGQREQYF. CDR3 nucleotide sequence: TGTGCCAGTAGTCCCGGGACCAGGGGGCAACGGGAGCAGTACTTC.

The V and J genes are TRBV6-1 and TRBJ2-7; 11 bases match TRBD2. CDR1 is MNHNS and CDR2 is SASEGT in the germline V gene. CDR3 length: 16 amino acids. Trimming cost V 3 bases and J 7 bases; bases outside gene matches: 11. CDR3 amino acids: CASSEVSTSGVREQYF. The CDR3 bases are TGTGCCAGCAGTGAGGTCTCGACTAGCGGGGTCCGAGAGCAGTACTTC.

This chain connects TRBV27 to TRBJ1-5; possible D gene TRBD1, 5 bases. Germline loops: CDR1 MNHEY, CDR2 SMNVEV (reference sequence). The CDR3 runs 13 residues. V shed 5 bases and J shed 3 bases, with 8 bases lying between them. DNA for the CDR3: TGTGCCAGCAGTCCAGGGTACAATCAGCCCCAGCATTTT. This codes for CASSPGYNQPQHF.

Only one count was recorded for this clone. The gene calls are TRBV7-6 and TRBJ2-5; 12 nucleotides align to TRBD2. Germline CDR1 and CDR2: SGHVS and FNYEAQ. J gave up 5 bases and V 1 base, and 8 bases lay outside the gene matches. The CDR3 sequence is 17 residues long. The CDR3 spells CASSLGSSGRAGETQYF. The DNA for the CDR3 is TGTGCCAGCAGCTTAGGTTCTAGCGGGAGGGCCGGGGAGACCCAGTACTTC.

This clone came up a few times. The chain joins TRBV9 to TRBJ2-7; TRBD2 is a possible D gene (6 bases). This CDR3 is built from 14 residues. V was cut by 0 bases and J by 1 base, with 8 bases left in between. Germline CDR1 and CDR2: SGDLS and YYNGEE. The CDR3 region is CASSVGAGSYEQYF. DNA for the CDR3: TGTGCCAGCAGCGTAGGTGCGGGATCCTACGAGCAGTACTTC.

The chain combines TRBV5-1 with TRBJ2-1, with D perhaps matching TRBD2 (6 bases). Per germline, CDR1 SGHRS and CDR2 YFSETQ. CDR3 length: 14 residues. The V gene lost 2 bases and the J gene lost 4 bases, with 10 bases spanning the gap. The CDR3 sequence: CASSLRGIYNEQFF. For the CDR3, the DNA is TGCGCCAGCAGCTTACGGGGGATTTACAATGAGCAGTTCTTC.

The rearrangement uses TRBV30 and TRBJ1-1; D is unclear. V lost 1 base to trimming and J lost 10 bases, with 10 bases between them. Germline CDR1 is GTSNPN and CDR2 is SVGIG (reference sequence). CDR3 size: 11 residues. CDR3 nucleotides: TGTGCCTGGAGTGGGATCGAGGTAGCTTTCTTT. Encoded protein: CAWSGIEVAFF.

This chain links TRBV5-6 with TRBJ2-5; the D gene is possibly TRBD2 (5 bases). The CDR3 has 13 amino acids. Germline values: CDR1 SGHDT, CDR2 YYEEEE. The V gene lost 4 bases and the J gene lost 4 bases, with 11 bases spanning the gap. The CDR3: CASSPGWSETQYF. CDR3 sequence (DNA): TGTGCCAGCAGCCCGGGGTGGTCAGAGACCCAGTACTTC.

The rearrangement joins TRBV28 to TRBJ2-7; TRBD2 agrees at 8 bases. J gave up 7 bases and V 6 bases, and 11 bases lay outside the gene matches. There are 14 residues in the CDR3. CDR1 and CDR2 from the germline V gene are MDHEN and SYDVKM. CDR3 sequence: CASRPGGQGREQYF. The CDR3 DNA is TGTGCCAGCAGACCGGGGGGGCAGGGGAGAGAGCAGTACTTC. Full variable domain (remainder filled in from reference TRBV28 and TRBJ2-7): DVKVTQSSRYLVKRTGEKVFLECVQDMDHENMFWYRQDPGLGLRLIYFSYDVKMKEKGDIPEGYSVSREKKERFSLILESASTNQTSMYLCASRPGGQGREQYFGPGTRLTVT.

J is TRBJ2-2 and V is TRBV4-3, with D maybe TRBD1 (5 bases). The CDR3 contains 14 residues. Trimming took 6 bases from V and 1 from J, leaving 9 bases between them. Germline CDR1 reads LGHNA; CDR2 reads YSLEER. CDR3 in DNA: TGCGCCAGCAGAACAACAGGGAACACCGGGGAGCTGTTTTTT. Protein product: CASRTTGNTGELFF.

The chain combines TRBV10-3 with TRBJ2-7; 11 bases line up with TRBD2. The CDR3 totals 16 residues. The ends lost 2 bases at V and 7 bases at J; junction bases unmatched: 10. The V gene's germline CDR1 is ENHRY and CDR2 SYGVKD. CDR3 residues: CAISERTGLAVGEQYF. The CDR3 nucleotides read TGTGCCATCAGTGAGCGAACGGGACTAGCGGTAGGTGAGCAGTACTTC.

The rearrangement uses TRBV30 and TRBJ1-6; D ambiguous. Per germline, CDR1 GTSNPN and CDR2 SVGIG (reference sequence). The ends were cut back, 3 bases at V and 5 bases at J, with 8 bases in the middle. The CDR3 has 13 residues. The CDR3: CAWRRADNSPLHF. For the CDR3, the DNA is TGTGCCTGGAGGCGGGCGGATAATTCACCCCTCCACTTT.

The rearrangement uses TRBV11-2 and TRBJ2-7; the D gene is possibly TRBD2 (6 bases). The CDR3 has 15 residues. The V gene lost 1 base and the J gene lost 6 bases, with 16 bases spanning the gap. The germline V gene encodes CDR1 SGHAT and CDR2 FQNNGV. CDR3 DNA: TGTGCCAGCAGCTTAGTTCAGGCTAAACTAGCCGAGCAGTACTTC. It translates to CASSLVQAKLAEQYF.

The gene calls are TRBV27 and TRBJ2-7, with 9 bases that match TRBD1. V lost 6 bases, J lost 2 bases, and 8 bases stayed unmatched. CDR3 length: 15 amino acids. Germline assignment: CDR1 MNHEY and CDR2 SMNVEV (reference sequence). CDR3 nucleotides: TGTGCCAGCAGCCTGGACAGGGGCTTCACCTACGAGCAGTACTTC. Protein: CASSLDRGFTYEQYF.

V gene TRBV7-8 combines with J gene TRBJ1-2; a weak D match, TRBD1 (5 bases). Germline V gene sequence: CDR1 SGHVS, CDR2 FQNEAQ. The CDR3 contains 15 residues. Trimming removed 1 base from V and 4 bases from J, with 13 bases in between. CDR3 coding DNA: TGTGCCAGCAGCTTAGTAGGGGTTGCCGTCTATGGCTACACCTTC. Protein sequence: CASSLVGVAVYGYTF.

This clone was counted a single time. The V call is TRBV21-1, the J call TRBJ2-6; the table's D call TRBD2 went unverified against the DNA. TRBV21-1 constitutes a pseudogene. The CDR3 loop spans 19 amino acids. The CDR3 region is CASSKANYLPPSGANVLTF. For the CDR3, the DNA is TGTGCCAGCAGCAAAGCTAACTACCTTCCTCCCTCTGGGGCCAACGTCCTGACTTTC.

The count of this clone is one. The chain is built from TRBV7-9 and TRBJ2-5, with TRBD1 matching over 9 bases. V dropped 10 bases and J dropped 0; count of bases not matched to a gene: 3. CDR1 and CDR2 from the germline V gene are SEHNR and FQNEAQ (reference sequence). CDR3 length equals 13 residues. CDR3 DNA sequence: TGTGCCATCACAGGGGGCGACCAAGAGACCCAGTACTTC. As protein: CAITGGDQETQYF.